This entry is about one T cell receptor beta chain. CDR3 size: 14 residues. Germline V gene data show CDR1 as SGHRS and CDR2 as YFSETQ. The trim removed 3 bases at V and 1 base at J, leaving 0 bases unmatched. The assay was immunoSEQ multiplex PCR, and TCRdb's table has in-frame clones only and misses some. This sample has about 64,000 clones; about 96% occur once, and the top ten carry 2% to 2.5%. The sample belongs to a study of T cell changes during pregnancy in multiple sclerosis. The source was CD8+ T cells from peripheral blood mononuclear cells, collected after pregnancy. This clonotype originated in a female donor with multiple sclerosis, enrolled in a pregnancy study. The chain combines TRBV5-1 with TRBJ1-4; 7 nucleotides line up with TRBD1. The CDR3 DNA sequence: TGCGCCAGCAGCTGGGACAGAACTAATGAAAAACTGTTTTTT. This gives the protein CASSWDRTNEKLFF.